This T cell receptor beta chain was obtained from a study of CD8 T cells in Susac syndrome. The V and J ends lost 6 bases and 7 bases respectively, with 14 bases between them. The CDR3 has 13 amino acids. The V gene's germline CDR1 is SNHLY and CDR2 FYNNEI. CD8+ and CD4+ T cells circulating in blood were sequenced for TCR beta. TEMRA cells were enriched by FACS, while CD8+ and CD4+ T cells were obtained through a negative isolation that was performed magnetically. RNA was extracted with the RNeasy kit, and a quantity of 0.5 to 1 ug was reverse transcribed using random hexamers. A single record per CDR3 protein comes from TCRdb applying MiXCR to the immunoSEQ multiplex PCR reads. This sample has 150,000 or so distinct CDR3 sequences, with around 94% found just once.

The sequencing input was CD4+ T cells from PBMCs. The rearrangement uses TRBV2 and TRBJ2-3; the D is unclear. The receptor's source is a human donor in good health. The DNA for the CDR3 is TGTGCCAGCAGCCCGGGCCGCGCCAATACGCAGTATTTT. Protein: CASSPGRANTQYF.